A selection of T cell receptor beta chains follows, all from one sample in a study of cytomegalovirus exposure and HLA in healthy donors. This table comes from immunoSEQ multiplex PCR, and its TCRdb copy is limited to in-frame clones, with some not included. In the table there are about 130,000 clones, approximately 73% of which are singletons. The sample comprised PBMCs. The receptors stem from a man in his 60s in good health and CMV-seropositive. CDR3s include the opening cysteine and the closing phenylalanine or tryptophan. A D gene is named only where the DNA matches it firmly. Not all rows give a size; the values are once, few, many and, for expanded clones, a class.

CDR3 protein	CDR3 DNA	J gene	clone size	V gene	D gene
CASSFTSLPVAKNIQYF	TGTGCCAGCAGCTTCACTAGCCTGCCCGTAGCCAAAAACATTCAGTACTTC	TRBJ2-4	-	TRBV5-4	-
CASSLISGGGFYTQYF	TGTGCCAGCAGTCTAATTAGCGGGGGGGGATTTTATACGCAGTATTTT	TRBJ2-3	once	TRBV7-2	TRBD2
CASASRGETQYF	TGTGCCAGCGCCAGCAGGGGAGAGACCCAGTACTTC	TRBJ2-5	-	TRBV28	-
CASSELAGTNYGYTF	TGTGCCAGCAGTGAGCTGGCAGGGACTAACTATGGCTACACCTTC	TRBJ1-2	few	TRBV2	-
CASSDGTGGSGANVLTF	TGTGCCAGCAGTGACGGGACAGGGGGCTCTGGGGCCAACGTCCTGACTTTC	TRBJ2-6	-	TRBV4-2	TRBD1
CASSSGGAETQYF	TGCGCCAGCAGTAGCGGGGGGGCGGAGACCCAGTACTTC	TRBJ2-5	-	TRBV5-1	TRBD2
CASSMTGGNQPQHF	TGTGCCAGTAGTATGACAGGGGGGAATCAGCCCCAGCATTTT	TRBJ1-5	-	TRBV19	TRBD1
CATSRDPSRGAYNEQFF	TGTGCCACCAGCAGAGACCCCTCGCGGGGGGCCTACAATGAGCAGTTCTTC	TRBJ2-1	-	TRBV15	TRBD2
CASSERAKNTGELFF	TGTGCCAGCAGCGAGAGGGCTAAGAACACCGGGGAGCTGTTTTTT	TRBJ2-2	-	TRBV9	-
CASSVTGTGNTEAFF	TGTGCCAGCAGCGTAACCGGGACAGGGAACACTGAAGCTTTCTTT	TRBJ1-1	-	TRBV9	TRBD1
CASSFRQNNSPLHF	TGCGCCAGCAGCTTTCGACAGAATAATTCACCCCTCCACTTT	TRBJ1-6	-	TRBV5-1	-
CASSGEGRSPLHF	TGTGCCAGCAGTGGCGAGGGTCGTTCACCCCTCCACTTT	TRBJ1-6	-	TRBV2	-
CASSSPPDPGTSGGADTQYF	TGTGCCAGCAGCTCCCCACCTGATCCCGGGACTAGCGGGGGGGCAGATACGCAGTATTTT	TRBJ2-3	-	TRBV7-3	TRBD2
CASSVSGQGHEKLFF	TGTGCCAGCAGCGTGTCGGGACAGGGGCACGAAAAACTGTTTTTT	TRBJ1-4	-	TRBV9	TRBD1
CASSLGQGANYEQYF	TGTGCCAGCAGCCTAGGACAGGGGGCTAACTACGAGCAGTACTTC	TRBJ2-7	once	TRBV11-2	TRBD1
CASIRTGELFF	TGTGCCAGCATACGGACCGGGGAGCTGTTTTTT	TRBJ2-2	-	TRBV28	-
CASSEFGAGGQFF	-	TRBJ2-1	-	TRBV2	-
CAWGRNTGELFF	TGTGCCTGGGGGCGCAACACCGGGGAGCTGTTTTTT	TRBJ2-2	-	TRBV30	-
CASRLELGEQYF	TGTGCCAGCCGACTAGAGTTGGGCGAGCAGTACTTC	TRBJ2-7	-	TRBV6-6	-
CASSLDRTGRTQYF	TGTGCCAGCAGCTTAGATCGGACAGGGCGGACCCAGTACTTC	TRBJ2-5	-	TRBV11-2	TRBD1
CASRVGPKLAGAKDTQYF	TGCGCCAGCCGAGTGGGCCCTAAACTAGCGGGGGCCAAAGATACGCAGTATTTT	TRBJ2-3	-	TRBV5-1	TRBD2
CASSDEGGDPRETQYF	TGTGCCAGCAGTGATGAGGGGGGGGACCCCAGAGAGACCCAGTACTTC	TRBJ2-5	-	TRBV2	-
CASSFTVQGDTQYF	TGTGCCAGCAGCTTCACAGTACAGGGGGACACGCAGTATTTT	TRBJ2-3	few	TRBV9	TRBD1
CASSSTTGRVGGYTF	TGTGCCAGCAGTTCAACCACGGGGAGGGTTGGTGGCTACACCTTC	TRBJ1-2	-	TRBV6-5	-
CASSVQPGLREKLFF	TGTGCCAGCAGTGTCCAGCCAGGGCTACGGGAAAAACTGTTTTTT	TRBJ1-4	-	TRBV2	-
CATSTPGGGAPNYGYTF	TGTGCCACCAGCACCCCCGGAGGGGGGGCACCTAACTATGGCTACACCTTC	TRBJ1-2	-	TRBV15	-
CASSQEASGGADTQYF	TGTGCCAGCAGCCAAGAAGCTAGCGGGGGAGCAGATACGCAGTATTTT	TRBJ2-3	few	TRBV5-4	TRBD2
CAWNQRENTEAFF	TGTGCCTGGAACCAAAGAGAAAACACTGAAGCTTTCTTT	TRBJ1-1	few	TRBV30	-
CSVAGKPVTEAFF	TGCAGCGTTGCCGGGAAGCCGGTCACTGAAGCTTTCTTT	TRBJ1-1	-	TRBV29-1	-
CASSLGQGNTIYF	TGTGCCAGCAGCTTGGGACAGGGAAACACCATATATTTT	TRBJ1-3	few	TRBV5-4	-
CASRALAGGQETQYF	TGTGCCAGCAGGGCGCTAGCGGGGGGCCAAGAGACCCAGTACTTC	TRBJ2-5	few	TRBV2	TRBD2
CASSFLSPSAKNIQYF	TGTGCCAGCAGTTTCTTGAGCCCTTCTGCCAAAAACATTCAGTACTTC	TRBJ2-4	-	TRBV27	-
CASSWTGLDEQYF	TGTGCCAGCAGCTGGACTGGATTGGACGAGCAGTACTTC	TRBJ2-7	-	TRBV11-2	-
CASSFWDRELTGEKLFF	TGTGCCAGCAGCTTCTGGGACAGAGAGTTAACGGGAGAAAAACTGTTTTTT	TRBJ1-4	-	TRBV7-9	TRBD1
CASSGQGRNTEAFF	TGTGCCAGCAGTGGGCAAGGGAGAAACACTGAAGCTTTCTTT	TRBJ1-1	-	TRBV6-6	-
CASSFRETYEQYF	TGTGCCAGCAGCTTTAGAGAAACCTACGAGCAGTACTTC	TRBJ2-7	-	TRBV11-1	-
CASSGRGSNTEAFF	TGTGCCAGCAGTGGTCGGGGGTCGAACACTGAAGCTTTCTTT	TRBJ1-1	-	TRBV2	-
CASSWDGGSNQPQHF	TGTGCCAGCAGCTGGGACGGGGGTAGCAATCAACCCCAGCATTTT	TRBJ1-5	-	TRBV2	-
CASSPDRGRDTEAFF	TGTGCCAGCAGCCCGGACCGGGGAAGGGACACTGAAGCTTTCTTT	TRBJ1-1	-	TRBV5-4	-
CASSLGAGTEAFF	TGTGCCAGCAGCTTAGGGGCGGGCACTGAAGCTTTCTTT	TRBJ1-1	-	TRBV7-9	-
CASSIRVWEKLFF	TGTGCCAGCAGCATAAGAGTATGGGAAAAACTGTTTTTT	TRBJ1-4	-	TRBV7-2	-